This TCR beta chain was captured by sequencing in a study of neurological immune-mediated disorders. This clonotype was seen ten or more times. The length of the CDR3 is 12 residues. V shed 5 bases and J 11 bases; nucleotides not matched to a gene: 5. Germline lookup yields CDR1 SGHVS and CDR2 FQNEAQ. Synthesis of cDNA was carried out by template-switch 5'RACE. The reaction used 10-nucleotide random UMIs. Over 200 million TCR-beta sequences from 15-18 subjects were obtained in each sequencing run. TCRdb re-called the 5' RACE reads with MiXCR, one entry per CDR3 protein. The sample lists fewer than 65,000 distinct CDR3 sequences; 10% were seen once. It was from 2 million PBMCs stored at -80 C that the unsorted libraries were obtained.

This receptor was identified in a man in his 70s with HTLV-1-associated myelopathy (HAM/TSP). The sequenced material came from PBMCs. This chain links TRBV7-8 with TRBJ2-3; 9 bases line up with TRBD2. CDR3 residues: CASSTQAGGQYF. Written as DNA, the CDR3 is TGTGCCAGCAGCACCCAAGCGGGAGGGCAGTATTTT.